The count of the clone carrying this T cell receptor beta chain is one. The sample belongs to a study of blood T cell repertoires in COVID-19. The CDR3 has 15 amino acids. Germline V gives CDR1 MDHEN, CDR2 SYDVKM. The V segment lost 4 bases and the J segment 6 bases; nucleotides outside the gene matches: 10. Sequenced by immunoSEQ multiplex PCR; TCRdb stores in-frame clones only, minus some. The table records approximately 90,000 clones, 70% to 80% of them present only once. The V call is TRBV28, the J call TRBJ2-7; 9 nucleotides agree with TRBD2. The sequence came from a human donor in a cohort sampled during active COVID-19. Sequencing used peripheral blood. CDR3 protein: CASSSWTSAPSEQYF. The CDR3 nucleotides are TGTGCCAGCAGTTCGTGGACTAGCGCTCCCTCCGAGCAGTACTTC.